These 21 T cell receptor beta chains share one sample of origin, sequenced in a study of blood T cell repertoires in COVID-19. TCRdb's table, derived via immunoSEQ multiplex PCR, lists solely in-frame clones and lacks some. The sample includes around 150,000 clones, over 65% of them seen just once. Sample: peripheral blood. Every receptor here comes from an older man with acute or convalescent COVID-19.

The chain carries TRBV11-2 and TRBJ2-5; maybe TRBD1 (7 bases). Trimming pared 3 bases from V and 5 bases from J, leaving 13 bases between. The germline V gene has CDR1 SGHAT and CDR2 FQNNGV. This CDR3 comprises 14 residues. CDR3 region: CASSFQTGRETQYF. DNA for the CDR3: TGTGCCAGCAGCTTTCAGACAGGGAGGGAGACCCAGTACTTC. The entire variable domain, with the rest obtained from reference TRBV11-2 and TRBJ2-5, is as follows: EAGVAQSPRYKIIEKRQSVAFWCNPISGHATLYWYQQILGQGPKLLIQFQNNGVVDDSQLPKDRFSAERLKGVDSTLKIQPAKLEDSAVYLCASSFQTGRETQYFGPGTRLLVL.

This clone came up many times. The chain is built from TRBV7-8 and TRBJ1-3; TRBD1 might be the D (5 bases). V lost 5 bases and J lost 0, with 11 bases in between. The CDR3 totals 15 residues. Germline CDR1 reads SGHVS; CDR2 reads FQNEAQ. The CDR3 loop reads CASSGSGLSGNTIYF. The CDR3 nucleotides read TGTGCCAGCAGCGGATCAGGGCTCTCTGGAAACACCATATATTTT.

The V and J genes are TRBV28 and TRBJ1-1; a weak D match, TRBD1 (5 bases). V lost 2 bases and J 8 bases, leaving 12 bases between the germline ends. This CDR3 spans 13 amino acids. Germline CDR1 is MDHEN and CDR2 is SYDVKM. The CDR3 spells CASSLNRRAEAFF. As DNA, the CDR3 is TGTGCCAGCAGTTTAAACCGCAGGGCCGAAGCTTTCTTT.

V usage is TRBV19 and J usage is TRBJ2-1; D may be TRBD2 (5 bases). The CDR3 spans 14 residues. Germline CDR1 and CDR2: LNHDA and SQIVND (reference sequence). Trimming removed 3 bases at V and 7 bases at J, with 13 bases between. The CDR3 nucleotides read TGTGCCAGTAGTATCAGCGGCAGAAGGAATGAGCAGTTCTTC. Residues: CASSISGRRNEQFF.

V and J are TRBV19 and TRBJ1-3; no reliable D call. The CDR3 spans 16 residues. Per germline, CDR1 LNHDA and CDR2 SQIVND (reference sequence). The V end lost 4 bases, the J end lost 2 bases, and 15 bases lay between the germline ends. CDR3 nucleotides: TGTGCCAGTAGTAGGGCCCTCGATGAGCCTGGAAACACCATATATTTT. Translated: CASSRALDEPGNTIYF. Full variable domain (rest looked up from reference TRBV19 and TRBJ1-3): DGGITQSPKYLFRKEGQNVTLSCEQNLNHDAMYWYRQDPGQGLRLIYYSQIVNDFQKGDIAEGYSVSREKKESFPLTVTSAQKNPTAFYLCASSRALDEPGNTIYFGEGSWLTVV.

The V gene is TRBV5-1, the J gene TRBJ1-2, with no clear D. In germline, CDR1 is SGHRS, CDR2 YFSETQ. The CDR3 covers 15 residues. V lost 4 bases and J lost 4, with 17 bases in between. CDR3 protein: CASSEDASYGYGYTF. The CDR3 DNA is TGCGCCAGCAGCGAGGATGCAAGCTACGGCTATGGCTACACCTTC.

The rearrangement uses TRBV5-4 and TRBJ1-3; D unclear. The CDR3 is 14 residues long. V was cut by 2 bases and J by 4 bases, with 10 bases left in between. Germline-derived CDR1 and CDR2 are SGHNT and YYREEE (reference sequence). CDR3 nucleotides: TGTGCCAGCAGCTTTGGTGGGCCCGGAAACACCATATATTTT. This codes for CASSFGGPGNTIYF.

The chain has TRBV5-6 and TRBJ2-3; D possibly corresponds to TRBD2 (6 bases). Deletions cut 4 bases from V and 3 bases from J, with 15 bases between. The CDR3 has 15 residues. Germline CDR1 reads SGHDT; CDR2 reads YYEEEE. The CDR3 DNA follows: TGTGCCAGCAGCCCGGGTGGGAGGTTAACAGATACGCAGTATTTT. Protein product: CASSPGGRLTDTQYF.

The CDR3 sequence: CASSETGLVRGYTF. The CDR3 DNA follows: TGCGCCAGCAGCGAAACAGGGTTGGTCCGTGGCTACACCTTC. The chain uses TRBV4-1 and TRBJ1-2, with D perhaps TRBD1 (6 bases). The V end was cut by 5 bases, the J end by 7 bases, with 17 bases between. This CDR3 region has 14 residues. Germline-derived CDR1 and CDR2 are MGHRA and YSYEKL.

CDR3 protein: CATSSQAGELFF. In nucleotides, the CDR3 is TGTGCCACCAGTTCACAAGCCGGGGAGCTGTTTTTT. This rearrangement joins TRBV24-1 to TRBJ2-2; D is undetermined. CDR3 length: 12 amino acids. Looked up from germline, CDR1 is KGHDR and CDR2 is SFDVKD. Between the trimmed V and J ends, which lost 6 bases and 6 bases, there was a span of 7 bases.

The genes are TRBV5-4 and TRBJ1-1, with D possibly being TRBD1 (6 bases). Trimming shortened V by 1 base and J by 1 base, and 14 bases separated the two germline ends. The germline gives CDR1 SGHNT, CDR2 YYREEE (reference sequence). The length of the CDR3 is 16 residues. CDR3 amino acids: CASSLNAGGANTEAFF. CDR3 bases: TGTGCCAGCAGCTTGAATGCGGGGGGGGCGAACACTGAAGCTTTCTTT.

V usage is TRBV28 and J usage is TRBJ1-2, with D hard to call. V lost 4 bases, J lost 2 bases, and 14 bases lay in between. The germline CDR1 and CDR2 sequences are MDHEN and SYDVKM. There are 15 residues in the CDR3. The chain's CDR3 is CASSSLEIWNYGYTF. CDR3 nucleotides: TGTGCCAGCAGTTCGTTAGAGATCTGGAACTATGGCTACACCTTC.

This clone has only one observation. The chain recombines TRBV5-1 with TRBJ1-6, with 7 positions matching TRBD1. The V segment lost 2 bases and the J segment 7 bases; nucleotides outside the gene matches: 3. The germline CDR1 and CDR2 sequences are SGHRS and YFSETQ. The CDR3 runs to 14 residues. The DNA of the CDR3 is TGCGCCAGCAGCTTCGCACAGGGGAATTCACCCCTCCACTTT. Translated, it gives CASSFAQGNSPLHF.

The chain carries TRBV28 and TRBJ1-5; possibly TRBD1 for D (5 bases). Trimming removed 6 bases from V and 3 bases from J, with 6 bases in between. CDR1 is MDHEN and CDR2 is SYDVKM in the germline V gene. This CDR3 region has 12 residues. This CDR3 is CASRQVNQPQHF. CDR3 DNA sequence: TGTGCCAGCAGACAGGTCAATCAGCCCCAGCATTTT. Looking up the rest from reference TRBV28 and TRBJ1-5 gives the full variable domain: DVKVTQSSRYLVKRTGEKVFLECVQDMDHENMFWYRQDPGLGLRLIYFSYDVKMKEKGDIPEGYSVSREKKERFSLILESASTNQTSMYLCASRQVNQPQHFGDGTRLSIL.

This clone showed up just once. The V and J genes are TRBV2 and TRBJ2-1, with TRBD2 matching 9 bases. V lost 4 bases and J lost 6; bases outside the gene matches: 10. This CDR3 region has 16 residues. Germline assignment: CDR1 SNHLY and CDR2 FYNNEI. The DNA for the CDR3 is TGTGCCAGCAGTGGCCTTAGCGGGAGAGGGGGCAATGAGCAGTTCTTC. Translated, it gives CASSGLSGRGGNEQFF.

The CDR3 DNA is TGTGCCAGCAGCTTAGGGTCCCGGACAGATCAAGAGACCCAGTACTTC. Residues: CASSLGSRTDQETQYF. V usage is TRBV7-8 and J usage is TRBJ2-5, with a possible D match to TRBD1 (6 bases). Trimming stripped 1 base from V and 2 bases from J, with 14 bases between. The CDR3 sequence is 16 residues long. Per germline, CDR1 SGHVS and CDR2 FQNEAQ.

V gene TRBV7-6 combines with J gene TRBJ2-1; 10 positions match TRBD2. This CDR3 comprises 16 residues. V shed 3 bases and J 6 bases; nucleotides not matched to a gene: 8. In germline, CDR1 is SGHVS, CDR2 FNYEAQ. The CDR3 coding sequence is TGTGCCAGCAGCTTGGGATCAGCGGGAGGGGGCAATGAGCAGTTCTTC. Encoded protein: CASSLGSAGGGNEQFF.

The chain employs TRBV19 and TRBJ2-2, with 7 bases lining up with TRBD2. The junction had 5 bases not matched to a gene; V was cut back by 7 bases and J by 3 bases. The length of the CDR3 is 14 residues. Germline lookup yields CDR1 LNHDA and CDR2 SQIVND (reference sequence). Written as DNA, the CDR3 is TGTGCCAGTAAGACTAGCTTCGACACCGGGGAGCTGTTTTTT. Translation: CASKTSFDTGELFF.

DNA of the CDR3: TGTGCCAGCAGTCGTGAGACTAGCGGGGCTTACAATGAGCAGTTCTTC. As protein: CASSRETSGAYNEQFF. The J gene is TRBJ2-1, the V gene TRBV7-2; 11 bases map to TRBD2. CDR1 is SGHTA and CDR2 is FQGNSA in the germline V gene. V shed 6 bases, J shed 4 bases, and the junction held 8 bases outside the gene matches. The CDR3 is 16 residues long.

The chain combines TRBV5-4 with TRBJ2-7; TRBD2 aligns across 14 bases. The germline gives CDR1 SGHNT, CDR2 YYREEE (reference sequence). J lost 3 bases, V lost 3 bases, and 2 bases had no gene match. The CDR3 is made up of 15 amino acids. CDR3 residues: CASSSGLAGGYEQYF. DNA of the CDR3: TGTGCCAGCAGCTCCGGACTAGCGGGGGGCTACGAGCAGTACTTC.

The rearrangement joins TRBV9 to TRBJ1-4; TRBD1 might be the D (5 bases). CDR1 is SGDLS, CDR2 YYNGEE, per germline. CDR3 length equals 15 residues. Trimming cost V 4 bases and J 7 bases, with 17 bases left between them. CDR3 sequence reads: CASSSAGTVGEKLFF. CDR3 nucleotide sequence: TGTGCCAGCAGCTCCGCCGGGACTGTAGGTGAAAAACTGTTTTTT.